This record concerns one T cell receptor (beta chain) sequence. Its antigen remains unidentified. This entry is derived from a study of cytomegalovirus exposure and HLA in healthy donors. General study results and limits: When presence/absence was analysed, sequencing depth was taken to be roughly uniform across donors. High specificity and sensitivity for cytomegalovirus status were reported for the classifier.

The CDR3 sequence is 15 residues long. V gave up 4 bases and J gave up 7 bases, with 17 bases separating them. Germline lookup yields CDR1 MDHEN and CDR2 SYDVKM. PCR primers comprised 60 Vbeta and 13 Jbeta primers. Only in-frame clones appear in the TCRdb table, and some are missing; sequencing was by immunoSEQ multiplex PCR. The repertoire has 140,000 to 150,000 clones, roughly 80% of them found once; the top ten carry about 13%. This receptor was obtained from a man between 40 and 49 years old in good health and CMV-seropositive. Sequenced sample: PBMCs. This chain connects TRBV28 to TRBJ1-3; unclear D gene. CDR3 sequence reads: CASSWAAGSGNTIYF. The CDR3 region has the DNA TGTGCCAGCAGTTGGGCAGCGGGGTCGGGCAACACCATATATTTT.